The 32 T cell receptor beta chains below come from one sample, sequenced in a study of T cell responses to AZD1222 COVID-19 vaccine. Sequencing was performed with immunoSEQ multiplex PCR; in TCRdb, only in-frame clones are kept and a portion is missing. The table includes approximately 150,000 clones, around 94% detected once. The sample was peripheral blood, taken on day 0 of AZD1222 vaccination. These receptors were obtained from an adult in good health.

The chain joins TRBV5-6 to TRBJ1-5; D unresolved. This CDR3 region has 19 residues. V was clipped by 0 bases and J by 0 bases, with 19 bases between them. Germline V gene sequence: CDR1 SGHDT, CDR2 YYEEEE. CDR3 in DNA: TGTGCCAGCAGCTTGGGTCACGCTGCTCCTTCTTATAGCAATCAGCCCCAGCATTTT. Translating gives CASSLGHAAPSYSNQPQHF. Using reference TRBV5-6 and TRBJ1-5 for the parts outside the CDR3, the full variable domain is DAGVTQSPTHLIKTRGQQVTLRCSPKSGHDTVSWYQQALGQGPQFIFQYYEEEERQRGNFPDRFSGHQFPNYSSELNVNALLLGDSALYLCASSLGHAAPSYSNQPQHFGDGTRLSIL.

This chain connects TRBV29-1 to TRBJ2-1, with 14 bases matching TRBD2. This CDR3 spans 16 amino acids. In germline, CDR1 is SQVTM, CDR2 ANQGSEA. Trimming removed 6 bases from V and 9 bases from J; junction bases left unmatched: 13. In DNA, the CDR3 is TGCAGCGTGGGGACCGGGACTAGCGGGAGACCCGGTGAGCAGTTCTTC. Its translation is CSVGTGTSGRPGEQFF.

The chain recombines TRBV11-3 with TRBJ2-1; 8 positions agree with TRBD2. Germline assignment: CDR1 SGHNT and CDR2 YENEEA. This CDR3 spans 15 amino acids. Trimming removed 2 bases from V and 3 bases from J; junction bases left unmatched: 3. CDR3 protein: CASSLIREGYNEQFF. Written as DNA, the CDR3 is TGTGCCAGCAGCTTAATCCGGGAGGGCTACAATGAGCAGTTCTTC.

The CDR3 DNA is TGCGCCAGCAGCTTGGGACTAGCGGGGCAATACACAGATACGCAGTATTTT. This gives the protein CASSLGLAGQYTDTQYF. This chain links TRBV5-1 with TRBJ2-3, with 11 bases matching TRBD2. Germline V lookup: CDR1 SGHRS, CDR2 YFSETQ. After removal of 0 bases from V and 2 bases from J, the junction contained 5 bases not matched to a gene. The CDR3 has 17 residues.

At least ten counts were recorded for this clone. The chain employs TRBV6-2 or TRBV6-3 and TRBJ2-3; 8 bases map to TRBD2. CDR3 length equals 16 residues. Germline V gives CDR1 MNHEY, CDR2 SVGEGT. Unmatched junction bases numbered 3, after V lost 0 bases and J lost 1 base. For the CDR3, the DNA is TGTGCCAGCAGTTACTCAGCGGGAGAGGGCACAGATACGCAGTATTTT. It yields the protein CASSYSAGEGTDTQYF.

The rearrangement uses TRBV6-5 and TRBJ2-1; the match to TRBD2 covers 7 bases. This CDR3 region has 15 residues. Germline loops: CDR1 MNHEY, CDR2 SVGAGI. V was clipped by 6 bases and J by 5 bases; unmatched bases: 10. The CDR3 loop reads CASRTHLAENNEQFF. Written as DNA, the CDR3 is TGTGCCAGCAGAACACACCTAGCGGAGAACAATGAGCAGTTCTTC.

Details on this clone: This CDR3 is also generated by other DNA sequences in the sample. In nucleotides, the CDR3 is TGTGCCTGGAGTGTACAGGCTGGAAACACCATATATTTT. It translates to CAWSVQAGNTIYF. The chain couples TRBV30 to TRBJ1-3, with a weak D call TRBD1 (5 bases). V was shortened by 0 bases and J by 2 bases, with 5 bases between the two germline ends. The CDR3 is 13 residues long. Germline V CDR1 and CDR2: GTSNPN, SVGIG (reference sequence).

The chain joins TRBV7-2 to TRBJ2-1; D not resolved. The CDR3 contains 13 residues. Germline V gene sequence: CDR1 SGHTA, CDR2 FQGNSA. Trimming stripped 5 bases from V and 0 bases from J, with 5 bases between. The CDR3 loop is CASSASSYNEQFF. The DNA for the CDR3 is TGTGCCAGCAGCGCATCCTCCTACAATGAGCAGTTCTTC.

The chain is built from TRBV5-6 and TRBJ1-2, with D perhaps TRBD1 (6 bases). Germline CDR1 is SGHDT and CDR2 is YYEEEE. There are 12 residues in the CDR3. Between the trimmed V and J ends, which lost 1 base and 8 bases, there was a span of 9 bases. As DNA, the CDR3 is TGTGCCAGCAGCTTGACAGGGAGGGGCTACACCTTC. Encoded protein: CASSLTGRGYTF.

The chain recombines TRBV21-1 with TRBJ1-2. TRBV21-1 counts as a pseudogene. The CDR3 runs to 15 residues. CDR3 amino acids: CASSKDEAPSYGYTF. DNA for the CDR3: TGTGCCAGCAGCAAAGACGAGGCCCCTTCCTATGGCTACACCTTC.

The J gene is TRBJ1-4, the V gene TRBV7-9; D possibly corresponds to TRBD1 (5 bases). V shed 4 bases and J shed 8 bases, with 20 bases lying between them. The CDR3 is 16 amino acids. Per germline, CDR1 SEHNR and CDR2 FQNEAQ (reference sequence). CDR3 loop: CASSSTHSGVGEKLFF. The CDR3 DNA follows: TGTGCCAGCAGCTCCACACACTCGGGGGTCGGAGAAAAACTGTTTTTT.

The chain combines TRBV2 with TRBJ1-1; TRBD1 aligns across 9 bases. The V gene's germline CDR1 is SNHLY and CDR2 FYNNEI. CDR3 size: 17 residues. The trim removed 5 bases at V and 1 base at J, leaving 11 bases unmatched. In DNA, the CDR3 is TGTGCCAGCAGTCCCGGTAAGCTACAGGGGGCGAACACTGAAGCTTTCTTT. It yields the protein CASSPGKLQGANTEAFF.

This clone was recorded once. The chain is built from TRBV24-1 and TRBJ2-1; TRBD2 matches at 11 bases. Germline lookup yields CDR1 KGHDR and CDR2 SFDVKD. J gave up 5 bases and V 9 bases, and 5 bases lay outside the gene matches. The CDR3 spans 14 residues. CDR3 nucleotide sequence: TGTGCCACCCAGACTAGCGGGACTAACAATGAGCAGTTCTTC. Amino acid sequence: CATQTSGTNNEQFF.

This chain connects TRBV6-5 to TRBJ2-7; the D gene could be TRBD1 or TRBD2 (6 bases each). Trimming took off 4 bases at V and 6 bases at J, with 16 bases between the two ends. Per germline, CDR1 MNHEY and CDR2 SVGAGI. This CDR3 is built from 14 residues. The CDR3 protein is CASSSLEGGGEQYF. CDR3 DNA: TGTGCCAGCAGTTCCCTGGAGGGGGGCGGCGAGCAGTACTTC.

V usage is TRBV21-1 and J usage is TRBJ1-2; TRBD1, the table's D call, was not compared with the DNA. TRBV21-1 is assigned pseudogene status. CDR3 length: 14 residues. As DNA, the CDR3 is TGTGCCAGCAGCAAGCCCACCAGGGGCTGTGGCTACACCTTC. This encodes CASSKPTRGCGYTF.

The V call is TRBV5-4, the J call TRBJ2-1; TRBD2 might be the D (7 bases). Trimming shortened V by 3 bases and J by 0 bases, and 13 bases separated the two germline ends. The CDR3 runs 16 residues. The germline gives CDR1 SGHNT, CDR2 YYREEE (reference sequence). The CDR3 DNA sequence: TGTGCCAGCAGCTCACAGGGAGGGAGCTCCTACAATGAGCAGTTCTTC. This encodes CASSSQGGSSYNEQFF.

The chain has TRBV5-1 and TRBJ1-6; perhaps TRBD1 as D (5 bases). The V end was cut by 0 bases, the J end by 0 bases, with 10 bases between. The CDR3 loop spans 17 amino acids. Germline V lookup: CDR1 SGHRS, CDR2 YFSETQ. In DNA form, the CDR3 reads TGCGCCAGCAGCTTGGGGGACGGGAGCTCCTATAATTCACCCCTCCACTTT. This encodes CASSLGDGSSYNSPLHF.

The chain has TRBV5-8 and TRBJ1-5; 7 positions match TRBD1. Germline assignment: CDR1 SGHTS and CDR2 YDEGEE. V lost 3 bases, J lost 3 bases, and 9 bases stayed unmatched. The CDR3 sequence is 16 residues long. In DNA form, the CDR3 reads TGTGCCAGCAGCTGGGGGGACAGCCACAACAATCAGCCCCAGCATTTT. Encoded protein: CASSWGDSHNNQPQHF.

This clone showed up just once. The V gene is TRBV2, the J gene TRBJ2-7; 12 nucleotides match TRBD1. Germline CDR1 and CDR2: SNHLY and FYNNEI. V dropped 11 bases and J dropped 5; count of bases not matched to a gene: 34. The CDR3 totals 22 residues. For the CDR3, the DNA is TGTGCCCCAGCAGCTTCAATAGGGGGTCTTCCGGGACAGGGGGCTGTAGGGAACGAGCAGTACTTC. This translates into CAPAASIGGLPGQGAVGNEQYF. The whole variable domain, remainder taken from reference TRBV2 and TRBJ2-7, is EPEVTQTPSHQVTQMGQEVILRCVPISNHLYFYWYRQILGQKVEFLVSFYNNEISEKSEIFDDQFSVERPDGSNFTLKIRSTKLEDSAMYFCAPAASIGGLPGQGAVGNEQYFGPGTRLTVT.

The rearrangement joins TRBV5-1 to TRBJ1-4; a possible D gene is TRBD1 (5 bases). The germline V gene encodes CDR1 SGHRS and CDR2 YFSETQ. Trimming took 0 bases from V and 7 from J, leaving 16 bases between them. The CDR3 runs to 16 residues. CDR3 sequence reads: CASSLALRGESEKLFF. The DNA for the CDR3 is TGCGCCAGCAGCTTGGCCCTGAGGGGAGAAAGTGAAAAACTGTTTTTT.

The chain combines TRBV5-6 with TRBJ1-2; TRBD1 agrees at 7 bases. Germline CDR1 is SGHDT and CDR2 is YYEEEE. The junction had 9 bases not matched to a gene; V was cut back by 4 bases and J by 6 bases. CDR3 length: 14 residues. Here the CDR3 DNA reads TGTGCCAGCAGCCCGACAGGGTTCTGGAATGGCTACACCTTC. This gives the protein CASSPTGFWNGYTF.

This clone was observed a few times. The DNA for the CDR3 is TGTGCCAGCAGCCTACCCGGGGCGAGGCAGCCCCAGCATTTT. Translating gives CASSLPGARQPQHF. The genes are TRBV7-6 and TRBJ1-5; tentative D call: TRBD1 (5 bases). V lost 5 bases and J 7 bases, leaving 15 bases between the germline ends. CDR1 and CDR2 from the germline V gene are SGHVS and FNYEAQ. This CDR3 spans 14 amino acids. Supplemented by reference TRBV7-6 and TRBJ1-5, the full variable domain reads GAGVSQSPRYKVTKRGQDVALRCDPISGHVSLYWYRQALGQGPEFLTYFNYEAQQDKSGLPNDRFSAERPEGSISTLTIQRTEQRDSAMYRCASSLPGARQPQHFGDGTRLSIL.

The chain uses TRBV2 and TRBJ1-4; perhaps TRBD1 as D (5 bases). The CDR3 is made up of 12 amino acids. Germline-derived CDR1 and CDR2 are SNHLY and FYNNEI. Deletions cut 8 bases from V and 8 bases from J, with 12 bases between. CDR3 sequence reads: CASREGHEKLFF. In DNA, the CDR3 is TGTGCCAGCCGAGAGGGGCACGAAAAACTGTTTTTT.

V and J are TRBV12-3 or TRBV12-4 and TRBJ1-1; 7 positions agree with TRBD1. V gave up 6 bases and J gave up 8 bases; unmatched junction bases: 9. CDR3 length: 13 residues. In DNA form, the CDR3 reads TGTGCCAGCAGGACTACAGGGGTGGGGGAAGCTTTCTTT. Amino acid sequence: CASRTTGVGEAFF.

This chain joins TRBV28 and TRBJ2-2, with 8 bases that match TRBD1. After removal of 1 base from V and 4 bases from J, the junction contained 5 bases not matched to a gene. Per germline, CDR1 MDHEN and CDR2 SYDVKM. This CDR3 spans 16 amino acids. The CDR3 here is CASSLSGTGLTGELFF. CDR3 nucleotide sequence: TGTGCCAGCAGTTTATCCGGGACAGGACTCACCGGGGAGCTGTTTTTT.

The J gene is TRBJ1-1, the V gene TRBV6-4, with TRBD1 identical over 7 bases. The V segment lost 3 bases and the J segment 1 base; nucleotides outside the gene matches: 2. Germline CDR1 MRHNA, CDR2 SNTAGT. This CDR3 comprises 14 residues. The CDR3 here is CASSETGKNTEAFF. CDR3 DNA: TGTGCCAGCAGTGAGACAGGGAAGAACACTGAAGCTTTCTTT.

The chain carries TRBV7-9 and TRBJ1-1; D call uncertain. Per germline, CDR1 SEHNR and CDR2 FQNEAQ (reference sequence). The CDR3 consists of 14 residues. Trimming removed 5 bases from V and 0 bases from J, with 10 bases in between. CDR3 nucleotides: TGTGCCAGCAGCCTACAGATCATGAACACTGAAGCTTTCTTT. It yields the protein CASSLQIMNTEAFF. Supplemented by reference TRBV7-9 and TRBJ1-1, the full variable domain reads DTGVSQNPRHKITKRGQNVTFRCDPISEHNRLYWYRQTLGQGPEFLTYFQNEAQLEKSRLLSDRFSAERPKGSFSTLEIQRTEQGDSAMYLCASSLQIMNTEAFFGQGTRLTVV.

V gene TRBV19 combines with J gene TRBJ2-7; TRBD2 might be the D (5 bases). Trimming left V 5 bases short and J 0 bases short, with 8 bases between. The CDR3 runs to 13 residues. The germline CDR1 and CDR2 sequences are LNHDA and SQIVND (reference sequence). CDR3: CASSPAGSYEQYF. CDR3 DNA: TGTGCCAGTAGTCCCGCGGGCTCCTACGAGCAGTACTTC.

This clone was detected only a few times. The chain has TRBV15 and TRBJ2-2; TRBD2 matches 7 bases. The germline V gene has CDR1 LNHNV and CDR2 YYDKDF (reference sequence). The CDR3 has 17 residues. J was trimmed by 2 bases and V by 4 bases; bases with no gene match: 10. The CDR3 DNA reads TGTGCCACCAGCACCTGGGACTACCCACAAAACACCGGGGAGCTGTTTTTT. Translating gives CATSTWDYPQNTGELFF.

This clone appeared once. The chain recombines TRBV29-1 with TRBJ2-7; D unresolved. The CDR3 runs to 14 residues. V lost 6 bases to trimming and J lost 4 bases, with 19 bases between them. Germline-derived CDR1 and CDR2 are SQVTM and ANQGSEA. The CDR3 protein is CSVEFPGGPYEQYF. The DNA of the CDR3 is TGCAGCGTGGAGTTCCCTGGTGGCCCTTACGAGCAGTACTTC.

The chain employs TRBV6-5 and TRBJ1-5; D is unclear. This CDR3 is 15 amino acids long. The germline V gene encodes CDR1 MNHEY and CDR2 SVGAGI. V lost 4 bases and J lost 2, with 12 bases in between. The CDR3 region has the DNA TGTGCCAGCAGTTTGCGGGGAATGGGCAATCAGCCCCAGCATTTT. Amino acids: CASSLRGMGNQPQHF.

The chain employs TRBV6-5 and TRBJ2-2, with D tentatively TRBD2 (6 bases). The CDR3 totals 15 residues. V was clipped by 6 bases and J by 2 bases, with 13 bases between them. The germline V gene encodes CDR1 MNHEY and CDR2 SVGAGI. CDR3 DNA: TGTGCCAGCAGCCGGGGGACGGAAAACACCGGGGAGCTGTTTTTT. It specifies CASSRGTENTGELFF.